The 14 T cell receptor beta chains presented below share a single source sample, sequenced in a study of T cells in Graves' hyperthyroidism and ophthalmopathy. Template material for amplifying TCR beta CDR3 regions consisted of RNA transcripts. The primer set for the first-round RT-PCR of the TCR CDR3 was HTBI. TCRdb reprocessed the multiplex PCR reads with MiXCR, giving one entry per CDR3 protein. The sample yields some 180,000 distinct CDR3 sequences, less than 20% seen once. The sample was blood. The receptors stem from a woman in her 50s with Graves' hyperthyroidism.

This clonotype occurred many times. The chain couples TRBV27 to TRBJ2-7; 11 bases fit TRBD2. Germline trimming cut 5 bases from V and 4 bases from J; bases unmatched to any gene: 4. The germline CDR1 and CDR2 sequences are MNHEY and SMNVEV (reference sequence). The CDR3 contains 14 residues. CDR3 sequence reads: CASSRLAGLYEQYF. Here the CDR3 DNA reads TGTGCCAGCAGTCGACTAGCGGGACTTTACGAGCAGTACTTC.

This clonotype was counted only a few times. This may stem from a read error, because a much larger clone lies one nucleotide away. CDR3: CASSPLSYNEQFF. The DNA for the CDR3 is TGTGCCAGCAGCCCACTCTCCTACAATGAGCAGTTCTTC. The V call is TRBV11-2, the J call TRBJ2-1; D is ambiguous. The CDR3 consists of 13 residues. V was shortened by 5 bases and J by 0 bases, with 5 bases between the two germline ends. CDR1 is SGHAT, CDR2 FQNNGV, per germline.

This clonotype has at least ten counts. The gene calls are TRBV20-1 and TRBJ2-1, with a tentative D call TRBD2 (6 bases). Looked up from germline, CDR1 is DFQATT and CDR2 is SNEGSKA (reference sequence). The CDR3 extends over 14 amino acids. The germline V and J ends were trimmed by 7 bases and 3 bases, with 16 bases remaining between them. CDR3 bases: TGCAGTGTTGGGGGGTCACCTTTCTACAATGAGCAGTTCTTC. Residues: CSVGGSPFYNEQFF.

This clonotype was seen a handful of times. V usage is TRBV6-1 and J usage is TRBJ1-5; maybe TRBD1 (6 bases). The CDR3 contains 15 residues. V shed 6 bases and J shed 6 bases, with 18 bases lying between them. Germline CDR1 is MNHNS and CDR2 is SASEGT. The CDR3 reads CASSPLQGMSQPQHF. CDR3 coding DNA: TGTGCCAGCAGCCCACTTCAGGGGATGTCTCAGCCCCAGCATTTT.

This clonotype has at least ten counts. In nucleotides, the CDR3 is TGTGCCAGCAGACGAATCGGGGGTACTGAAGCTTTCTTT. Its protein is CASRRIGGTEAFF. The chain recombines TRBV11-2 with TRBJ1-1; perhaps TRBD1 as D (5 bases). The CDR3 extends over 13 amino acids. From germline, CDR1 is SGHAT and CDR2 FQNNGV. The V end was cut by 6 bases, the J end by 5 bases, with 13 bases between. Based on the CDR3 plus reference TRBV11-2 and TRBJ1-1, the full variable domain is EAGVAQSPRYKIIEKRQSVAFWCNPISGHATLYWYQQILGQGPKLLIQFQNNGVVDDSQLPKDRFSAERLKGVDSTLKIQPAKLEDSAVYLCASRRIGGTEAFFGQGTRLTVV.

The V and J genes are TRBV24-1 and TRBJ1-3; D unresolved. The germline gives CDR1 KGHDR, CDR2 SFDVKD. V lost 2 bases to trimming and J lost 4 bases, with 8 bases between them. The length of the CDR3 is 14 residues. CDR3 amino acids: CATSDSRAGNTIYF. As DNA, the CDR3 is TGTGCCACCAGTGATTCCCGTGCAGGAAACACCATATATTTT.

There are a few counts of this clonotype. The chain uses TRBV2 and TRBJ1-6; no firm D call. The CDR3 length is 15 residues. The V and J ends lost 1 base and 4 bases respectively, with 8 bases between them. Germline values: CDR1 SNHLY, CDR2 FYNNEI. The CDR3 region has the DNA TGTGCCAGCAGTGAAGAGGGTCGGTATAATTCACCCCTCCACTTT. Translated: CASSEEGRYNSPLHF.

This clonotype was found many times. The chain employs TRBV9 and TRBJ1-1, with D perhaps matching TRBD1 (5 bases). The CDR3 extends over 14 amino acids. Germline V CDR1 and CDR2: SGDLS, YYNGEE. The V end was cut by 3 bases, the J end by 5 bases, with 14 bases between. Here the CDR3 DNA reads TGTGCCAGCAGCGGAGAGGGATGGGGGACTGAAGCTTTCTTT. As protein: CASSGEGWGTEAFF.

This clonotype has ten or more counts. The chain couples TRBV12-3 or TRBV12-4 to TRBJ2-7, with 7 bases aligning to TRBD1. J gave up 5 bases and V 2 bases, and 9 bases lay outside the gene matches. The CDR3 loop spans 15 amino acids. For the CDR3, the DNA is TGTGCCAGCAGTTTAAGGACAGGCTCTTCTGACGAGCAGTACTTC. Protein: CASSLRTGSSDEQYF.

This clonotype appeared many times. The chain couples TRBV11-2 to TRBJ2-5, with 8 bases lining up with TRBD2. The CDR3 length is 14 residues. V trimming: 8 bases; J trimming: 4 bases; junction bases outside the gene matches: 9. Germline V gene sequence: CDR1 SGHAT, CDR2 FQNNGV. The CDR3 loop is CASHKAGVGETQYF. Here the CDR3 DNA reads TGTGCCAGCCACAAAGCGGGAGTCGGAGAGACCCAGTACTTC. The full variable domain, its missing parts supplied by reference TRBV11-2 and TRBJ2-5, is EAGVAQSPRYKIIEKRQSVAFWCNPISGHATLYWYQQILGQGPKLLIQFQNNGVVDDSQLPKDRFSAERLKGVDSTLKIQPAKLEDSAVYLCASHKAGVGETQYFGPGTRLLVL.

This clonotype was counted many times. This sequence joins TRBV28 and TRBJ2-1; D unresolved. The CDR3 is made up of 16 amino acids. Germline CDR1 reads MDHEN; CDR2 reads SYDVKM. Trimming removed 7 bases from V and 0 bases from J, with 16 bases in between. The CDR3, as DNA: TGTGCCAGCAACGAAGTCTACTCCCTCTCCTACAATGAGCAGTTCTTC. It specifies CASNEVYSLSYNEQFF. Filled out from reference TRBV28 and TRBJ2-1, the complete variable domain reads DVKVTQSSRYLVKRTGEKVFLECVQDMDHENMFWYRQDPGLGLRLIYFSYDVKMKEKGDIPEGYSVSREKKERFSLILESASTNQTSMYLCASNEVYSLSYNEQFFGPGTRLTVL.

The chain links TRBV13 to TRBJ2-2; the D gene is possibly TRBD2 (5 bases). The CDR3 sequence is 15 residues long. V was cut by 5 bases and J by 6 bases, with 16 bases left in between. Germline CDR1 PRHDT, CDR2 FYEKMQ (reference sequence). The CDR3 region is CASSPVTAGAGELFF. The CDR3 DNA reads as TGTGCCAGCAGCCCAGTGACTGCGGGCGCCGGGGAGCTGTTTTTT.

This clonotype was counted many times. V usage is TRBV10-1 and J usage is TRBJ2-7; TRBD1 aligns across 9 bases. Germline V CDR1 and CDR2: WNHNN, SYGVQD (reference sequence). The CDR3 consists of 15 residues. V lost 0 bases, J lost 5 bases, and 5 bases stayed unmatched. CDR3 bases: TGCGCCAGCAGTGAGTCCCGGGACAGGGACCACGAGCAGTACTTC. Its translation: CASSESRDRDHEQYF.

This clonotype was picked up a small number of times. This chain connects TRBV12-3 or TRBV12-4 to TRBJ2-7; 8 bases line up with TRBD1. The CDR3 covers 13 residues. V gave up 6 bases and J gave up 3 bases; unmatched junction bases: 4. DNA of the CDR3: TGTGCCAGCAGCAGGGACAGGAACTACGAGCAGTACTTC. It is translated as CASSRDRNYEQYF.